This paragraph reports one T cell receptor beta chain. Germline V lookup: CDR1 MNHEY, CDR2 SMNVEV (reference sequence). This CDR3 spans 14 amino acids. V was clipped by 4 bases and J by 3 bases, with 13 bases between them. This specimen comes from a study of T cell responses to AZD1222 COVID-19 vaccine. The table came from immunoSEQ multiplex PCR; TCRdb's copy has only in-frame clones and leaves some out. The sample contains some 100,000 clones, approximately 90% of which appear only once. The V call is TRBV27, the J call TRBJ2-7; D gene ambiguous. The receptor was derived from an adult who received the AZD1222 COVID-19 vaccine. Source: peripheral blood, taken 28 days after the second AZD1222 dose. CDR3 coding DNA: TGTGCCAGCAGTTCGCCTGTGGATCGCTACGAGCAGTACTTC. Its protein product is CASSSPVDRYEQYF.